The 15 T cell receptor beta chains below all came from one sample that was sequenced in a study of CD8+CD57+ T cells in acquired aplastic anemia. Sequencing involved patients with CD8+CD57+ cell expansion previously shown by flow cytometry. Both TCR beta VDJ combination and CDR3 sequence profiling were carried out. Genomic DNA was the template for this profiling. TCRdb itself ran the reads through MiXCR, one entry per CDR3 protein. The sample holds hundreds of thousands of distinct CDR3 sequences, under 50% seen once. Sequenced: sorted CD4+, CD8+, or CD8+CD57+ T cells (not recorded which) from PBMCs. These receptors originate from a human donor with aplastic anemia.

The CDR3 loop is CASSSLVDSHTGELFF. CDR3 nucleotides: TGTGCCAGTAGTAGCTTGGTAGACAGTCACACCGGGGAGCTGTTTTTT. The chain uses TRBV19 and TRBJ2-2, with D possibly being TRBD1 (5 bases). From germline, CDR1 is LNHDA and CDR2 SQIVND (reference sequence). This CDR3 comprises 16 residues. V lost 4 bases and J lost 3, with 15 bases in between.

The chain carries TRBV7-8 and TRBJ1-5; no clear D. The CDR3 length is 15 residues. The germline V and J ends were trimmed by 4 bases and 2 bases, with 12 bases remaining between them. The V gene's germline CDR1 is SGHVS and CDR2 FQNEAQ. The CDR3 loop reads CASSSWTKGNQPQHF. The DNA of the CDR3 is TGTGCCAGCAGCTCGTGGACTAAAGGCAATCAGCCCCAGCATTTT.

Remarks on this clonotype: Likely a read error: the CDR3 ends without its conserved phenylalanine or tryptophan. Because the CDR3's place on the DNA is in doubt, the DNA is left out and the CDR3 is given as listed by TCRdb. J is TRBJ1-1 and V is TRBV20-1. Germline CDR1 reads DFQATT; CDR2 reads SNEGSKA (reference sequence). The CDR3 comprises 8 residues, both ends counted. The CDR3 loop is CSVLPSMV.

There are many counts of this clonotype. The chain uses TRBV5-1 and TRBJ2-6; D uncertain. The CDR3 totals 18 residues. Germline CDR1 is SGHRS and CDR2 is YFSETQ. The V and J ends lost 1 base and 0 bases respectively, with 14 bases between them. The CDR3 sequence is CASSLRAASDSGANVLTF. CDR3 in DNA: TGCGCCAGCAGCTTGAGGGCAGCCTCTGACTCTGGGGCCAACGTCCTGACTTTC.

The rearrangement joins TRBV7-9 to TRBJ2-7; the D gene is possibly TRBD2 (5 bases). CDR3 length: 15 residues. Trimming cost V 2 bases and J 7 bases, with 18 bases left between them. The V gene's germline CDR1 is SEHNR and CDR2 FQNEAQ (reference sequence). CDR3 in DNA: TGTGCCAGCAGCTTACAGGTTGGAAATGGGGAGGAGCAGTACTTC. Protein product: CASSLQVGNGEEQYF.

Turning to this clonotype: This may be a read error: a much more frequent sequence differs by one nucleotide. This chain uses TRBV5-1 with TRBJ2-5; D remains unclear. CDR1 SGHRS and CDR2 YFSETQ come from the germline V gene. This CDR3 contains 13 residues. CDR3: CASSLDVERTRYF. The CDR3 coding sequence is TGTGCCAGCAGCTTGGACGTCGAACGGACCCGGTACTTC.

This chain connects TRBV5-4 to TRBJ1-6; no firm D call. The germline gives CDR1 SGHNT, CDR2 YYREEE (reference sequence). Trimming left V 0 bases short and J 9 bases short, with 10 bases between. The CDR3 spans 14 residues. The CDR3 here is CASSLAPDGSPLHF. DNA for the CDR3: TGTGCCAGCAGCTTGGCGCCGGACGGTTCACCCCTCCACTTT. The full variable domain, in which reference TRBV5-4 and TRBJ1-6 provide the parts outside the CDR3, is ETGVTQSPTHLIKTRGQQVTLRCSSQSGHNTVSWYQQALGQGPQFIFQYYREEENGRGNFPPRFSGLQFPNYSSELNVNALELDDSALYLCASSLAPDGSPLHFGNGTRLTVT.

This clonotype was counted ten times or more. This chain joins TRBV5-8 and TRBJ1-2; D is uncertain. This CDR3 is 13 amino acids long. V dropped 4 bases and J dropped 4 bases, with 11 bases sitting between them. Looked up from germline, CDR1 is SGHTS and CDR2 is YDEGEE. The CDR3 DNA sequence: TGTGCCAGCAGCCCGGACCTGGTCTATGGCTACACCTTC. Its translation is CASSPDLVYGYTF.

The chain joins TRBV19 to TRBJ1-2, with 7 bases matching TRBD1. Losses at the gene ends were 5 bases for V and 3 bases for J; bases not matched to a gene: 6. The length of the CDR3 is 14 residues. The germline gives CDR1 LNHDA, CDR2 SQIVND (reference sequence). The CDR3 here is CASSPATGDYGYTF. As DNA, the CDR3 is TGTGCCAGTAGTCCCGCCACAGGGGACTATGGCTACACCTTC. Based on the CDR3 plus reference TRBV19 and TRBJ1-2, the full variable domain is DGGITQSPKYLFRKEGQNVTLSCEQNLNHDAMYWYRQDPGQGLRLIYYSQIVNDFQKGDIAEGYSVSREKKESFPLTVTSAQKNPTAFYLCASSPATGDYGYTFGSGTRLTVV.

The genes are TRBV19 and TRBJ2-7; D gene unclear. Trimming removed 8 bases at V and 3 bases at J, with 17 bases between. The CDR3 is made up of 14 amino acids. Per the germline V gene, CDR1 is LNHDA and CDR2 is SQIVND (reference sequence). CDR3 DNA sequence: TGTGCCAGTGGCAGCAAGCTGGCGCACTACGAGCAGTACTTC. Translating it yields CASGSKLAHYEQYF.

This clonotype showed up many times. The V and J genes are TRBV6-1 and TRBJ1-6; D gene ambiguous. CDR3 size: 14 residues. V was cut by 2 bases and J by 9 bases, with 11 bases left in between. Looked up from germline, CDR1 is MNHNS and CDR2 is SASEGT. The CDR3 coding sequence is TGTGCCAGCAGTGAAAAGTGGACCGGTTCACCCCTCCACTTT. It codes for CASSEKWTGSPLHF.

In its sample, this clonotype was seen a few times. The chain joins TRBV15 to TRBJ1-6, with 9 bases lining up with TRBD1. The V gene's germline CDR1 is LNHNV and CDR2 YYDKDF (reference sequence). Germline trimming cut 1 base from V and 8 bases from J; bases unmatched to any gene: 3. CDR3 length: 15 residues. CDR3 residues: CATSRGGDRDSPLHF. The CDR3 bases are TGTGCCACCAGCAGAGGGGGGGACAGGGATTCACCCCTCCACTTT.

Remarks on this clonotype: An end of the junction differs from the germline gene, which may be a read error. In nucleotides, the CDR3 is TGCGCCAGCAGCTTGGGCCCCTTCGGGGCCGGGAATGGGCAGTTCTTC. Amino acid sequence: CASSLGPFGAGNGQFF. V is TRBV5-1 and J is TRBJ2-1; D may correspond to TRBD1 or TRBD2 (5 bases each). The CDR3 has 16 amino acids. Germline CDR1 and CDR2: SGHRS and YFSETQ. Combining the CDR3 with reference TRBV5-1 and TRBJ2-1 gives the whole variable domain KAGVTQTPRYLIKTRGQQVTLSCSPISGHRSVSWYQQTPGQGLQFLFEYFSETQRNKGNFPGRFSGRQFSNSRSEMNVSTLELGDSALYLCASSLGPFGAGNGQFFGPGTRLTVL.

This clonotype was counted ten times or more. The chain couples TRBV6-4 to TRBJ1-4; TRBD1 is a possible D gene (5 bases). Germline V CDR1 and CDR2: MRHNA, SNTAGT. Trimming pared 0 bases from V and 11 bases from J, leaving 16 bases between. This CDR3 is built from 15 residues. The CDR3 sequence: CASSDSKLRRQKLFF. For the CDR3, the DNA is TGTGCCAGCAGTGACTCAAAACTGAGGCGACAGAAACTGTTTTTT.

This clonotype has a handful of counts. This rearrangement joins TRBV15 to TRBJ1-4, with D unclear. The CDR3 has 15 residues. Germline CDR1 is LNHNV and CDR2 is YYDKDF (reference sequence). Trimming stripped 0 bases from V and 5 bases from J, with 10 bases between. CDR3 sequence: CATSRDGQTNEKLFF. CDR3 coding DNA: TGTGCCACCAGCAGAGATGGGCAGACGAATGAAAAACTGTTTTTT.